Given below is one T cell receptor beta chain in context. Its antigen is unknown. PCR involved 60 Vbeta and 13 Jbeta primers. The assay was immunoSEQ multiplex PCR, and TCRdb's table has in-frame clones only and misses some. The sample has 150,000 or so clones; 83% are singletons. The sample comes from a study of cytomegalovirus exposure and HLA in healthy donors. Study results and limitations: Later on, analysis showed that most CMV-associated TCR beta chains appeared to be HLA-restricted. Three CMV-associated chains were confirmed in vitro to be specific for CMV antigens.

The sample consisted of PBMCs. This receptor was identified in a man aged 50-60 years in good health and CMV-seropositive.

CDR3 sequence (DNA): TGTGCCAGCAGCTTAGGCCCAGGGTACACCGGGGAGCTGTTTTTT. As protein: CASSLGPGYTGELFF. The chain couples TRBV13 to TRBJ2-2; a weak D match, TRBD1 (5 bases). The germline V gene encodes CDR1 PRHDT and CDR2 FYEKMQ (reference sequence). Trimming stripped 0 bases from V and 3 bases from J, with 8 bases between. The CDR3 loop spans 15 amino acids.